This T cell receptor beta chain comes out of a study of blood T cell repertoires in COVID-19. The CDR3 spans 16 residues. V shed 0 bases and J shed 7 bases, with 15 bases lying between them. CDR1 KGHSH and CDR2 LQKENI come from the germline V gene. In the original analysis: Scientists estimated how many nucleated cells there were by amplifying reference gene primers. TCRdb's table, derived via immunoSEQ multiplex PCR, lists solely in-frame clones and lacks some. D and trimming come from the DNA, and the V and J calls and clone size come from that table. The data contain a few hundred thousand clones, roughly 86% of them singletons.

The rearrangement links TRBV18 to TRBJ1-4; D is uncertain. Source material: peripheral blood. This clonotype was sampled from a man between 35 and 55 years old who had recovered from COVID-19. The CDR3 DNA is TGTGCCAGCTCACCACCGTCGGGGTCCCTGGCTGAAAAACTGTTTTTT. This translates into CASSPPSGSLAEKLFF.